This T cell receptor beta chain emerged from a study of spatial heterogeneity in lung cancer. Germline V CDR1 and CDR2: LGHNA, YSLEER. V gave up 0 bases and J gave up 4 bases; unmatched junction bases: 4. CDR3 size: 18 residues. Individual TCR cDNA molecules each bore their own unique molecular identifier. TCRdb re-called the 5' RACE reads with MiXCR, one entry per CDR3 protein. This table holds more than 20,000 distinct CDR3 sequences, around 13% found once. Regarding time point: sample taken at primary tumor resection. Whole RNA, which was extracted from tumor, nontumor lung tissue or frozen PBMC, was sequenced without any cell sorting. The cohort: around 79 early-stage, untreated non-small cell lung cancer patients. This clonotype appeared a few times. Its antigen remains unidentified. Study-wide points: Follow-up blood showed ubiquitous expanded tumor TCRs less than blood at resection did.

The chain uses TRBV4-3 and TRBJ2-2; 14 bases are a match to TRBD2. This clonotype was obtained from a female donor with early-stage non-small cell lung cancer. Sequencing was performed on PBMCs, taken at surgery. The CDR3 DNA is TGCGCCAGCAGCCAAGATTGGACTAGCGGGGGGACCACCGGGGAGCTGTTTTTT. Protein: CASSQDWTSGGTTGELFF.